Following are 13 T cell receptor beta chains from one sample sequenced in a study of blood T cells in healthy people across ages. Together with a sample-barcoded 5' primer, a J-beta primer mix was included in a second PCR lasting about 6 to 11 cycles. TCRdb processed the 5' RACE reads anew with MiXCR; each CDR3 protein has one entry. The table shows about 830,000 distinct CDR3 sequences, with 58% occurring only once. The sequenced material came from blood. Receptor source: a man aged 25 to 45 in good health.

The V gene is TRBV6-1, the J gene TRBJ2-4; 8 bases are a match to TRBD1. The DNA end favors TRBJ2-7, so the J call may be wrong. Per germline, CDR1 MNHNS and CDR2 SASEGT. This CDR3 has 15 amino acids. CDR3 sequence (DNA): TGTGCCAGCAGTGAGATCGGGACAGGAGTTTACGAGCAGTACTTC. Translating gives CASSEIGTGVYEQYF.

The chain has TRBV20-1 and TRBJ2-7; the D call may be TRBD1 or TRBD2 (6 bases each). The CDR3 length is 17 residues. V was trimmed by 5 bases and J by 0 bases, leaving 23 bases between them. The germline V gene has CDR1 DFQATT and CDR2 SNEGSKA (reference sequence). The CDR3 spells CSAELTSGAVFSYEQYF. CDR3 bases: TGCAGTGCTGAACTCACGTCGGGGGCCGTTTTCTCCTACGAGCAGTACTTC.

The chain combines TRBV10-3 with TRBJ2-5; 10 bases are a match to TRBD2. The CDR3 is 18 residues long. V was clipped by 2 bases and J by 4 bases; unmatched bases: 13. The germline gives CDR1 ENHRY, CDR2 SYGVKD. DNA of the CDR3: TGTGCCATCAGTGAGGCCACCTTACTAGCGGGAAGGCGAGAGACCCAGTACTTC. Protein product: CAISEATLLAGRRETQYF.

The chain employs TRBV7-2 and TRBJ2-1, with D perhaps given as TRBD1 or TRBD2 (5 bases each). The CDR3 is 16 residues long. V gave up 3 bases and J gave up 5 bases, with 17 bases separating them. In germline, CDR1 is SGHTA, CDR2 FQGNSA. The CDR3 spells CASSFMGPIGNNEQFF. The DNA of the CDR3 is TGTGCCAGCAGCTTTATGGGACCGATCGGAAACAATGAGCAGTTCTTC.

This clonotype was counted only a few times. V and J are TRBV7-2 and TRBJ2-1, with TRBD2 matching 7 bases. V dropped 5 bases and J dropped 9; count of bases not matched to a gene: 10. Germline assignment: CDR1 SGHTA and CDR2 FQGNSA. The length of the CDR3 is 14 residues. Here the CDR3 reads CASSPNRLAGEQFF. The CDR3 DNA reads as TGTGCCAGCAGCCCGAACCGACTAGCAGGTGAGCAGTTCTTC.

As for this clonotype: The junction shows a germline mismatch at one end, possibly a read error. The CDR3 DNA reads TGTGCCAGCAGCTATCTAGGGTCGAATCGGCCCCAGCATTTT. This codes for CASSYLGSNRPQHF. The J gene is TRBJ1-5, the V gene TRBV7-8; D is undetermined. The CDR3 is made up of 14 amino acids. The germline gives CDR1 SGHVS, CDR2 FQNEAQ.

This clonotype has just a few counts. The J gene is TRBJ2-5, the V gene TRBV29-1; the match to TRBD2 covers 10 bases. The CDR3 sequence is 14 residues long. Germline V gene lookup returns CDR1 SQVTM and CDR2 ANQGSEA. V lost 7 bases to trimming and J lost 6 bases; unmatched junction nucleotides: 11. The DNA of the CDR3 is TGCAGCGCTCACGCCGGGACTAGCGTAAAGACCCAGTACTTC. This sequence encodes CSAHAGTSVKTQYF.

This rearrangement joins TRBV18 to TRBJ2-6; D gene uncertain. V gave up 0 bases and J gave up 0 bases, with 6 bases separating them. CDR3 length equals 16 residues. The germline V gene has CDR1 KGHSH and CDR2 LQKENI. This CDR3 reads CASSPPLSSGANVLTF. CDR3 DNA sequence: TGTGCCAGCTCACCACCGCTGAGCTCTGGGGCCAACGTCCTGACTTTC.

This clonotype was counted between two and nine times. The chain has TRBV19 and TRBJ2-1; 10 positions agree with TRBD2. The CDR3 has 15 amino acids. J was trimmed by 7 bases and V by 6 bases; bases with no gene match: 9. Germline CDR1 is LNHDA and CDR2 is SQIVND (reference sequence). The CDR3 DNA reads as TGTGCCAGTAGCCCTCTAGCGGGAGTAGGAAATGAGCAGTTCTTC. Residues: CASSPLAGVGNEQFF.

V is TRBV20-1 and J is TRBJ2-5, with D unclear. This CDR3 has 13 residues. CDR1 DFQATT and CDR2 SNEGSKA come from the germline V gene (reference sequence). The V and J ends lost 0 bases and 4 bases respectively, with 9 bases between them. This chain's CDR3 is CSARDSVRETQYF. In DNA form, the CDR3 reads TGCAGTGCTAGAGATTCTGTTAGAGAGACCCAGTACTTC.

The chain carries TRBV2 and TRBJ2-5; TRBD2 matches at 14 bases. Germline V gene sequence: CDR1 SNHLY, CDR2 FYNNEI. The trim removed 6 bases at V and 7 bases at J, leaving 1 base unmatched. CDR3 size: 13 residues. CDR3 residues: CASRGLAGGTQYF. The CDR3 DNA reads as TGTGCCAGCAGAGGACTAGCGGGGGGGACCCAGTACTTC.

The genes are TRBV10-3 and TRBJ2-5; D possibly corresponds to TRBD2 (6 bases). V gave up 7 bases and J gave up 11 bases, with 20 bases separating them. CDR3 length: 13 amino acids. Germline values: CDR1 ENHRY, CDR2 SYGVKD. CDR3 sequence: CAIKTGVGGEQYF. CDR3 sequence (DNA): TGTGCCATCAAGACGGGAGTTGGAGGGGAGCAGTACTTC.

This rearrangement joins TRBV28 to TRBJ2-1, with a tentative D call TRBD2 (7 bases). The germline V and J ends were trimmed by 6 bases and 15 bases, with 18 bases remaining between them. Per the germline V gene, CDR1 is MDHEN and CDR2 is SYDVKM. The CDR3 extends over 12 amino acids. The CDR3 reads CASRTYGAGAFF. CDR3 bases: TGTGCCAGCAGAACATATGGGGCGGGGGCGTTCTTC.